The 20 T cell receptor beta chains below come from one sample, sequenced in a study of Ad26.COV2.S vaccination and SARS-CoV-2 variants. The treatment denotes: roughly 20 received Ad26.COV2.S at low or high dose, single or two shots; 5 received placebo; per-sample allocation not given. On day 63 after the first injection, vaccine and placebo recipients gave samples. The data were produced by immunoSEQ multiplex PCR, yet TCRdb's version contains in-frame clones alone and is incomplete. The sample lists about 440,000 clones, around nine tenths occurring once. Here the sequenced sample was peripheral blood, taken in a trial of Ad26.COV2.S vaccine versus placebo. These receptors were collected from a person aged 18 to 59 who received the Ad26.COV2.S COVID-19 vaccine or a placebo.

This clone came up once. V gene TRBV30 combines with J gene TRBJ2-7; 7 bases map to TRBD2. This CDR3 spans 14 amino acids. The V gene end was trimmed by 2 bases and the J gene end by 1 base; junction bases not matched to a gene: 5. CDR1 and CDR2 from the germline V gene are GTSNPN and SVGIG (reference sequence). CDR3 DNA: TGTGCCTGGAGTACGTGGGAGGGATCCTACGAGCAGTACTTC. The encoded protein is CAWSTWEGSYEQYF.

J is TRBJ2-5 and V is TRBV11-2, with 9 bases that match TRBD2. J gave up 2 bases and V 1 base, and 5 bases lay outside the gene matches. Germline-derived CDR1 and CDR2 are SGHAT and FQNNGV. The CDR3 extends over 16 amino acids. Written as DNA, the CDR3 is TGTGCCAGCAGCTTAGTCCTAGCGGGGATTCAAGAGACCCAGTACTTC. This gives the protein CASSLVLAGIQETQYF.

The chain joins TRBV7-3 to TRBJ2-1; TRBD2 is a possible D gene (5 bases). Germline CDR1 SGHTA, CDR2 FQGTGA. The V end was cut by 0 bases, the J end by 6 bases, with 9 bases between. The CDR3 has 14 residues. CDR3 protein: CASSLTRAANEQFF. The CDR3 DNA reads TGTGCCAGCAGCTTAACCCGAGCGGCCAATGAGCAGTTCTTC.

This clone was seen once. The rearrangement joins TRBV3-1 (or the pseudogene TRBV3-2) to TRBJ2-1; 12 bases map to TRBD1. The CDR3 spans 15 residues. Trimming cost V 4 bases and J 10 bases; bases outside gene matches: 8. Germline values: CDR1 LGHDT, CDR2 YNNKEL (reference sequence). CDR3 nucleotide sequence: TGTGCCAGCAGCCTTGGGGACAGGGGGCGCAGGGAGCAGTTCTTC. Translation gives CASSLGDRGRREQFF.

The chain combines TRBV5-5 with TRBJ1-1; D possibly corresponds to TRBD1 (6 bases). Trimming took off 9 bases at V and 2 bases at J, with 20 bases between the two ends. The CDR3 contains 15 residues. Germline CDR1 reads SGHKS; CDR2 reads YYEKEE (reference sequence). The CDR3 is CATAGTNLANTEAFF. The CDR3 DNA is TGTGCCACCGCCGGGACAAACCTAGCTAACACTGAAGCTTTCTTT. Full variable domain (remainder filled in from reference TRBV5-5 and TRBJ1-1): DAGVTQSPTHLIKTRGQQVTLRCSPISGHKSVSWYQQVLGQGPQFIFQYYEKEERGRGNFPDRFSARQFPNYSSELNVNALLLGDSALYLCATAGTNLANTEAFFGQGTRLTVV.

The chain employs TRBV19 and TRBJ2-4, with D tentatively TRBD1 (5 bases). CDR3 length equals 16 residues. V lost 3 bases and J lost 1, with 13 bases in between. CDR1 and CDR2 (germline): LNHDA, SQIVND (reference sequence). The CDR3 protein is CASSISGRGAKNIQYF. DNA for the CDR3: TGTGCCAGTAGTATTTCAGGGCGTGGGGCCAAAAACATTCAGTACTTC.

The chain has TRBV18 and TRBJ1-1; D call uncertain. Germline V gene sequence: CDR1 KGHSH, CDR2 LQKENI. V was shortened by 2 bases and J by 10 bases, with 14 bases between the two germline ends. The CDR3 consists of 13 residues. The CDR3 DNA follows: TGTGCCAGCTCACCAAAGGATCAGGCCCCAGCTTTCTTT. Protein: CASSPKDQAPAFF. Supplemented by reference TRBV18 and TRBJ1-1, the full variable domain reads NAGVMQNPRHLVRRRGQEARLRCSPMKGHSHVYWYRQLPEEGLKFMVYLQKENIIDESGMPKERFSAEFPKEGPSILRIQQVVRGDSAAYFCASSPKDQAPAFFGQGTRLTVV.

The chain joins TRBV12-5 to TRBJ2-5, with unresolved D. The CDR3 is 14 amino acids. V was shortened by 2 bases and J by 4 bases, with 11 bases between the two germline ends. The V gene's germline CDR1 is LGHNT and CDR2 FRNRAP. The CDR3 is CASGLSGRVETQYF. The CDR3 nucleotides are TGTGCTAGTGGTTTGTCCGGAAGGGTAGAGACCCAGTACTTC.

V is TRBV19 and J is TRBJ2-3; D not resolved. Germline CDR1 reads LNHDA; CDR2 reads SQIVND (reference sequence). The length of the CDR3 is 15 residues. Between the trimmed V and J ends, which lost 7 bases and 0 bases, there was a span of 14 bases. CDR3 region: CASKKALASTDTQYF. The CDR3 DNA sequence: TGTGCCAGTAAGAAGGCTTTGGCTAGCACAGATACGCAGTATTTT. The full variable domain, its missing parts supplied by reference TRBV19 and TRBJ2-3, is DGGITQSPKYLFRKEGQNVTLSCEQNLNHDAMYWYRQDPGQGLRLIYYSQIVNDFQKGDIAEGYSVSREKKESFPLTVTSAQKNPTAFYLCASKKALASTDTQYFGPGTRLTVL.

The chain recombines TRBV5-1 with TRBJ2-7; possibly TRBD2 for D (6 bases). The V and J ends lost 0 bases and 3 bases respectively, with 10 bases between them. Germline CDR1 SGHRS, CDR2 YFSETQ. The CDR3 has 14 amino acids. CDR3 residues: CASSLDGGNYEQYF. In DNA, the CDR3 is TGCGCCAGCAGCTTGGATGGGGGGAACTACGAGCAGTACTTC.

J is TRBJ2-2 and V is TRBV9, with a possible D match to TRBD1 (5 bases). From germline, CDR1 is SGDLS and CDR2 YYNGEE. CDR3 length: 15 amino acids. The V end lost 0 bases, the J end lost 5 bases, and 11 bases lay between the germline ends. CDR3 region: CASSVEQVETGELFF. In nucleotides, the CDR3 is TGTGCCAGCAGCGTAGAACAGGTGGAAACCGGGGAGCTGTTTTTT.

This clone occurred once. The chain links TRBV9 to TRBJ2-6; no clear D. V was trimmed by 0 bases and J by 4 bases, leaving 8 bases between them. This CDR3 is 15 amino acids long. In germline, CDR1 is SGDLS, CDR2 YYNGEE. The CDR3 region is CASSVGPGGANVLTF. In DNA form, the CDR3 reads TGTGCCAGCAGCGTAGGACCGGGCGGGGCCAACGTCCTGACTTTC.

J is TRBJ2-7 and V is TRBV5-6; 9 bases line up with TRBD1. The CDR3 contains 13 residues. V shed 1 base, J shed 6 bases, and the junction held 2 bases outside the gene matches. Germline values: CDR1 SGHDT, CDR2 YYEEEE. The CDR3 region is CASSLTGGVEQYF. In DNA form, the CDR3 reads TGTGCCAGCAGCTTGACAGGGGGCGTCGAGCAGTACTTC.

The gene calls are TRBV5-5 and TRBJ1-2, with D perhaps TRBD1 (6 bases). Trimming took 2 bases from V and 5 from J, leaving 10 bases between them. The CDR3 is 13 amino acids. CDR1 is SGHKS, CDR2 YYEKEE, per germline (reference sequence). In DNA, the CDR3 is TGTGCCAGCAGCTTCGGGACAACTTATGGCTACACCTTC. Its translation is CASSFGTTYGYTF.

In its sample, this clone was seen once. This chain links TRBV29-1 with TRBJ2-7, with D possibly being TRBD2 (5 bases). The CDR3 is made up of 12 amino acids. V lost 5 bases and J 2 bases, leaving 10 bases between the germline ends. The germline V gene has CDR1 SQVTM and CDR2 ANQGSEA. In nucleotides, the CDR3 is TGCAGCGTTCGGCCCGGGGCCTACGAGCAGTACTTC. As protein: CSVRPGAYEQYF.

As DNA, the CDR3 is TGTGCCAGCTCACCACGGCCCGCCGGGGAGCTGTTTTTT. Its translation is CASSPRPAGELFF. The chain couples TRBV18 to TRBJ2-2; D is uncertain. Germline lookup yields CDR1 KGHSH and CDR2 LQKENI. The CDR3 has 13 amino acids. V lost 1 base to trimming and J lost 6 bases, with 6 bases between them.

V usage is TRBV19 and J usage is TRBJ2-1, with 7 bases matching TRBD2. After removal of 4 bases from V and 8 bases from J, the junction contained 11 bases not matched to a gene. Germline assignment: CDR1 LNHDA and CDR2 SQIVND (reference sequence). CDR3 length: 15 amino acids. The CDR3 loop reads CASSTVRRELDEQFF. The CDR3 nucleotides are TGTGCCAGTAGTACGGTTCGGCGGGAGCTAGATGAGCAGTTCTTC. The variable domain in full, with the rest retrieved from reference TRBV19 and TRBJ2-1, is DGGITQSPKYLFRKEGQNVTLSCEQNLNHDAMYWYRQDPGQGLRLIYYSQIVNDFQKGDIAEGYSVSREKKESFPLTVTSAQKNPTAFYLCASSTVRRELDEQFFGPGTRLTVL.

This chain connects TRBV30 to TRBJ2-6; D is possibly TRBD1 (5 bases). Germline V gene lookup returns CDR1 GTSNPN and CDR2 SVGIG (reference sequence). The V end lost 0 bases, the J end lost 7 bases, and 13 bases lay between the germline ends. The CDR3 consists of 15 residues. Here the CDR3 reads CAWSVKGVGANVLTF. The CDR3 DNA follows: TGTGCCTGGAGTGTGAAAGGGGTGGGAGCCAACGTCCTGACTTTC.

This chain uses TRBV27 with TRBJ2-7, with 16 bases lining up with TRBD2. Looked up from germline, CDR1 is MNHEY and CDR2 is SMNVEV (reference sequence). This CDR3 region has 16 residues. With V trimmed by 3 bases and J by 5 bases, 4 bases remained unmatched. The CDR3, as DNA: TGTGCCAGCAGTTTGGAGGGACTAGCGGGAGGGCACGAGCAGTACTTC. Amino acid sequence: CASSLEGLAGGHEQYF.

The V call is TRBV28, the J call TRBJ2-7; D unresolved. Between the trimmed V and J ends, which lost 6 bases and 4 bases, there was a span of 10 bases. The CDR3 contains 12 residues. Germline values: CDR1 MDHEN, CDR2 SYDVKM. CDR3 DNA: TGTGCCAGCAGCAATGGGTTATACGAGCAGTACTTC. It is translated as CASSNGLYEQYF.